The 12 T cell receptor beta chains reported below all come from one sample, sequenced in a study of shared clonotypes between healthy human individuals. Profiling relied on immunoSEQ multiplex PCR, and the TCRdb table lists in-frame clones only, not all of them. The data show millions of clones, over 85% seen once. Sequences were obtained from naive CD4+ T cells sorted from blood. Subset here: CD45RA+ positively selected. Every receptor here comes from a man aged 18 to 29 in good health.

This sequence joins TRBV5-1 and TRBJ2-2; weak D call: TRBD2 (6 bases). Trimming pared 4 bases from V and 4 bases from J, leaving 17 bases between. Looked up from germline, CDR1 is SGHRS and CDR2 is YFSETQ. The CDR3 is made up of 16 amino acids. The CDR3 is CASSDPGAPGTGELFF. The CDR3 region has the DNA TGCGCCAGCAGCGACCCGGGAGCACCGGGCACCGGGGAGCTGTTTTTT. Combining the CDR3 with reference TRBV5-1 and TRBJ2-2 gives the whole variable domain KAGVTQTPRYLIKTRGQQVTLSCSPISGHRSVSWYQQTPGQGLQFLFEYFSETQRNKGNFPGRFSGRQFSNSRSEMNVSTLELGDSALYLCASSDPGAPGTGELFFGEGSRLTVL.

Turning to this clone: Additional DNA sequences in this sample encode the identical CDR3. CDR3 DNA sequence: TGTGCCAGCTCACCATCAGGGGGCTCCGAGCAGTACTTC. This translates into CASSPSGGSEQYF. V usage is TRBV18 and J usage is TRBJ2-7; TRBD1 agrees at 8 bases. In germline, CDR1 is KGHSH, CDR2 LQKENI. J lost 6 bases, V lost 2 bases, and 3 bases had no gene match. The CDR3 consists of 13 residues.

As concerns this clone: The identical CDR3 is also encoded by other nucleotide sequences in the sample. This sequence joins TRBV27 and TRBJ2-7; 8 bases fit TRBD1. Germline lookup yields CDR1 MNHEY and CDR2 SMNVEV (reference sequence). Trimming took 3 bases from V and 2 from J; bases not matched to a gene: 6. This CDR3 is built from 15 residues. The CDR3 here is CASSFGQGATYEQYF. The CDR3 DNA is TGTGCCAGCAGTTTCGGACAGGGAGCGACCTACGAGCAGTACTTC.

About this clone: The same CDR3 is also encoded by other DNA sequences in this sample. This chain joins TRBV7-8 and TRBJ2-2; D is uncertain. V lost 0 bases and J 7 bases, leaving 3 bases between the germline ends. The CDR3 is made up of 12 amino acids. Germline V gives CDR1 SGHVS, CDR2 FQNEAQ. The CDR3 loop reads CASSLAGGELFF. In DNA, the CDR3 is TGTGCCAGCAGCTTAGCTGGCGGGGAGCTGTTTTTT. The full variable domain, its missing parts supplied by reference TRBV7-8 and TRBJ2-2, is GAGVSQSPRYKVAKRGQDVALRCDPISGHVSLFWYQQALGQGPEFLTYFQNEAQLDKSGLPSDRFFAERPEGSVSTLKIQRTQQEDSAVYLCASSLAGGELFFGEGSRLTVL.

The rearrangement uses TRBV5-4 and TRBJ1-1; perhaps TRBD1 as D (6 bases). V lost 3 bases and J 0 bases, leaving 9 bases between the germline ends. CDR1 is SGHNT, CDR2 YYREEE, per germline (reference sequence). This CDR3 is 14 amino acids long. The CDR3: CASSSGTLNTEAFF. The CDR3 DNA sequence: TGTGCCAGCAGCTCCGGGACACTGAACACTGAAGCTTTCTTT.

Turning to this clone: Other DNA sequences within the sample encode an identical CDR3. The chain links TRBV29-1 to TRBJ1-4; tentative D call: TRBD1 (5 bases). This CDR3 is 13 amino acids long. Germline V gene data show CDR1 as SQVTM and CDR2 as ANQGSEA. The ends were cut back, 4 bases at V and 0 bases at J, with 6 bases in the middle. The CDR3 nucleotides are TGCAGCGTTGTGGGGGCAACTAATGAAAAACTGTTTTTT. Amino acid sequence: CSVVGATNEKLFF.

In its sample, this clone was seen a few times. This chain links TRBV2 with TRBJ2-7, with 8 nucleotides matching TRBD2. Germline CDR1 reads SNHLY; CDR2 reads FYNNEI. The CDR3 is made up of 16 amino acids. V shed 4 bases, J shed 3 bases, and the junction held 11 bases outside the gene matches. The CDR3 bases are TGTGCCAGCAGTGGAGCGACTAGCGCAACGGTCTACGAGCAGTACTTC. This sequence encodes CASSGATSATVYEQYF. Together with reference TRBV2 and TRBJ2-7, the CDR3 gives the full variable domain: EPEVTQTPSHQVTQMGQEVILRCVPISNHLYFYWYRQILGQKVEFLVSFYNNEISEKSEIFDDQFSVERPDGSNFTLKIRSTKLEDSAMYFCASSGATSATVYEQYFGPGTRLTVT.

The chain joins TRBV13 to TRBJ2-3; D ambiguous. The CDR3 spans 15 residues. The V end was cut by 5 bases, the J end by 0 bases, with 12 bases between. From germline, CDR1 is PRHDT and CDR2 FYEKMQ (reference sequence). Here the CDR3 DNA reads TGTGCCAGCAGCAGACCAACTGGTAGCACAGATACGCAGTATTTT. This sequence encodes CASSRPTGSTDTQYF.

The chain combines TRBV5-1 with TRBJ2-1; D possibly corresponds to TRBD2 (6 bases). V gave up 2 bases and J gave up 8 bases, with 11 bases separating them. The CDR3 totals 13 residues. Germline CDR1 is SGHRS and CDR2 is YFSETQ. The CDR3 DNA follows: TGCGCCAGCAGCTTCGGCGGGATTTATGAGCAGTTCTTC. It is translated as CASSFGGIYEQFF.

The CDR3 sequence: CATSRGTSGKYDEQYF. In nucleotides, the CDR3 is TGTGCCACCAGCAGAGGGACTAGCGGGAAATACGACGAGCAGTACTTC. The chain carries TRBV15 and TRBJ2-7, with 12 bases lining up with TRBD2. The V and J ends lost 1 base and 5 bases, in that order; junction bases with no gene match: 6. The germline V gene encodes CDR1 LNHNV and CDR2 YYDKDF (reference sequence). The CDR3 totals 16 residues.

The V call is TRBV19, the J call TRBJ2-3; a weak D match, TRBD2 (6 bases). The germline V and J ends were trimmed by 7 bases and 7 bases, with 15 bases remaining between them. This CDR3 spans 13 amino acids. The germline V gene encodes CDR1 LNHDA and CDR2 SQIVND (reference sequence). The CDR3, as DNA: TGTGCCAGTACAAGGGGAGGTGTGAATACGCAGTATTTT. It is translated as CASTRGGVNTQYF.

In its sample, this clone was seen a few times. The V call is TRBV6-5, the J call TRBJ1-6; 7 bases agree with TRBD1. Trimming at V came to 2 bases and at J to 7 bases, leaving 5 bases not matched to a gene. The CDR3 consists of 15 residues. Germline CDR1 is MNHEY and CDR2 is SVGAGI. The CDR3 sequence: CASSYTQGINSPLHF. In DNA, the CDR3 is TGTGCCAGCAGTTACACACAGGGGATCAATTCACCCCTCCACTTT.